Listed here is a single TCR beta chain. Its target is not known. The data were obtained in a study of cytomegalovirus exposure and HLA in healthy donors. For the study at large: The roughly 120 million unique TCR beta sequences, from roughly 180 million T cells, were found by an earlier analysis. Whole-study results and caveats: The authors later found TCR association rates varying by HLA locus, with DRB1 most and HLA-C fewest. Presence/absence analyses rested on an assumption that sequencing depth was roughly uniform across donors.

With 60 Vbeta and 13 Jbeta primers, the PCR was carried out. Repertoires were generated with immunoSEQ multiplex PCR, while TCRdb's copy carries only in-frame clones and drops some. The repertoire consists of fewer than 180,000 clones, with about three fifths occurring once and the leading ten covering roughly 6.8%. Trimming at V came to 8 bases and at J to 2 bases, leaving 8 bases not matched to a gene. This CDR3 region has 15 residues. Per germline, CDR1 MDHEN and CDR2 SYDVKM. The sequencing sample was made of PBMCs. The TCR comes from a woman between 55 and 75 years old in good health and CMV-seropositive. The chain joins TRBV28 to TRBJ2-7, with TRBD2 identical over 11 bases. In DNA form, the CDR3 reads TGTGCCAGCGGTCGGGCTAGCGGGAGGCCCTACGAGCAGTACTTC. Protein: CASGRASGRPYEQYF.